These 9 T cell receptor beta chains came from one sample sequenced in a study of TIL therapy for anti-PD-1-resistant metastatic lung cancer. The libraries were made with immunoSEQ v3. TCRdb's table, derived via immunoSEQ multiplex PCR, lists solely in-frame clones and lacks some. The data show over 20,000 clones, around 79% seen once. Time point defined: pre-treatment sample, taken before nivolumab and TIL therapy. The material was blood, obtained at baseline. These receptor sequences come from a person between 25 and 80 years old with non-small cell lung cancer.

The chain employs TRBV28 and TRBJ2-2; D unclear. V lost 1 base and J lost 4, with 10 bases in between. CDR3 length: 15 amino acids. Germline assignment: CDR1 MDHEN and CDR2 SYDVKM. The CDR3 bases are TGTGCCAGCAGTTTATTCCTAGGGCGCACCGGGGAGCTGTTTTTT. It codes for CASSLFLGRTGELFF.

CDR3 coding DNA: TGTGCCAGCAGCTCCGACAGGGGGACTGAAGCTTTCTTT. Amino acid sequence: CASSSDRGTEAFF. The V and J genes are TRBV7-8 and TRBJ1-1, with 9 nucleotides matching TRBD1. The CDR3 contains 13 residues. Germline V gives CDR1 SGHVS, CDR2 FQNEAQ. Germline trimming cut 4 bases from V and 5 bases from J; bases unmatched to any gene: 2. Using reference TRBV7-8 and TRBJ1-1 for the parts outside the CDR3, the full variable domain is GAGVSQSPRYKVAKRGQDVALRCDPISGHVSLFWYQQALGQGPEFLTYFQNEAQLDKSGLPSDRFFAERPEGSVSTLKIQRTQQEDSAVYLCASSSDRGTEAFFGQGTRLTVV.

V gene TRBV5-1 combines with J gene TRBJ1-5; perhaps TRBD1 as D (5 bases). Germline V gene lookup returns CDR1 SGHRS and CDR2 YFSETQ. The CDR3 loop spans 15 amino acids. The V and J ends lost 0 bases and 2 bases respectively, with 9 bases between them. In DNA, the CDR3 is TGCGCCAGCAGCTTGGAGCAGGGTGGCAATCAGCCCCAGCATTTT. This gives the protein CASSLEQGGNQPQHF.

In DNA form, the CDR3 reads TGTGCCAGCGGTCGTAGGAATGAGCAGTTCTTC. Protein product: CASGRRNEQFF. The chain recombines TRBV6-1 with TRBJ2-1; D ambiguous. The CDR3 runs 11 residues. Trimming shortened V by 8 bases and J by 7 bases, and 9 bases separated the two germline ends. The V gene's germline CDR1 is MNHNS and CDR2 SASEGT.

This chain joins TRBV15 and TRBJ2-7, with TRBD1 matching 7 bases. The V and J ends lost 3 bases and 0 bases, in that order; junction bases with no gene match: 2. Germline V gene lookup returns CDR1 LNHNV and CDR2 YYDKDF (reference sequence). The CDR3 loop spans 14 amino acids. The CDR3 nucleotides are TGTGCCACCAGCAGGACAGGGAGCTCCTACGAGCAGTACTTC. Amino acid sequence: CATSRTGSSYEQYF.

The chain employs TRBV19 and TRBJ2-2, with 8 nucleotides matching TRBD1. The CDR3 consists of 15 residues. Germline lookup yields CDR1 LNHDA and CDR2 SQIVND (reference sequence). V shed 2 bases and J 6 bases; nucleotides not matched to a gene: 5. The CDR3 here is CASSISQGASGELFF. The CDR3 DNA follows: TGTGCCAGTAGTATATCCCAGGGGGCATCCGGGGAGCTGTTTTTT.

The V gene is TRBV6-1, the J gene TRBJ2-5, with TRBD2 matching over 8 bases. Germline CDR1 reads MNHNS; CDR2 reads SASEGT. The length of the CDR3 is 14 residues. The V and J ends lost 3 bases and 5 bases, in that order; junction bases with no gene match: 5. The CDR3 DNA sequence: TGTGCCAGCAGTGAGGGTAGCGGGACGGAGACCCAGTACTTC. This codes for CASSEGSGTETQYF.

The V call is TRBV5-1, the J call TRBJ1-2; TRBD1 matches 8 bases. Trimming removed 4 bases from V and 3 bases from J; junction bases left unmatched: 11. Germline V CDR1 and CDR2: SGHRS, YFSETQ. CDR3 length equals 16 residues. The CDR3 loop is CASSPRTGTGDYGYTF. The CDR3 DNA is TGCGCCAGCAGCCCTAGGACAGGGACAGGAGACTATGGCTACACCTTC.

This CDR3 reads CASSRGQGSGELFF. The CDR3 region has the DNA TGTGCCAGTAGTAGGGGACAGGGGTCCGGGGAGCTGTTTTTT. This chain links TRBV19 with TRBJ2-2; 10 bases match TRBD1. The CDR3 is made up of 14 amino acids. The germline CDR1 and CDR2 sequences are LNHDA and SQIVND (reference sequence). V trimming: 4 bases; J trimming: 6 bases; junction bases outside the gene matches: 2.